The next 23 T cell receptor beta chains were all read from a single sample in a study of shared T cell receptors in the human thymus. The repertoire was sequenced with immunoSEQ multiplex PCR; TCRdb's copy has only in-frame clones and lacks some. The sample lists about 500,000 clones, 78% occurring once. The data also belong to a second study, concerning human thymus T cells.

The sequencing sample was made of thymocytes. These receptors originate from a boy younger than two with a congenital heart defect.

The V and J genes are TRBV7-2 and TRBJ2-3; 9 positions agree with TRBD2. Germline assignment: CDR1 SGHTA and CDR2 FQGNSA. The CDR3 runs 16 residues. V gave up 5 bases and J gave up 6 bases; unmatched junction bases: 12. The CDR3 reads CASSPGRLAGRDTQYF. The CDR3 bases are TGTGCCAGCAGCCCGGGGCGGCTAGCGGGACGGGATACGCAGTATTTT.

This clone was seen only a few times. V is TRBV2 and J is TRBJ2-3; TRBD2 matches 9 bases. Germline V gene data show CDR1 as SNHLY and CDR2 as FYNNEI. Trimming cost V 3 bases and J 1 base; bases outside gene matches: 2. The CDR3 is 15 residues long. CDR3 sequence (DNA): TGTGCCAGCAGTGACGAGCGGGAGGGCACAGATACGCAGTATTTT. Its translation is CASSDEREGTDTQYF. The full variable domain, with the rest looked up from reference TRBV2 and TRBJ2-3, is EPEVTQTPSHQVTQMGQEVILRCVPISNHLYFYWYRQILGQKVEFLVSFYNNEISEKSEIFDDQFSVERPDGSNFTLKIRSTKLEDSAMYFCASSDEREGTDTQYFGPGTRLTVL.

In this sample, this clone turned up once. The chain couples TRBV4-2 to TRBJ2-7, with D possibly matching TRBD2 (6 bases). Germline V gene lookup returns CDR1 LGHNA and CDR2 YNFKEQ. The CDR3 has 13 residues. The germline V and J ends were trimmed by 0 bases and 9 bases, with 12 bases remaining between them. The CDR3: CASSQDSGTGQYF. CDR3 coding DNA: TGTGCCAGCAGCCAAGATTCCGGGACTGGGCAGTACTTC.

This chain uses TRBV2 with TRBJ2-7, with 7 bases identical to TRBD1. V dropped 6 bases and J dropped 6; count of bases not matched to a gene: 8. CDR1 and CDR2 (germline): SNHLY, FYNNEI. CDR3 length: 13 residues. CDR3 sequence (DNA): TGTGCCAGCAGATCTGAGGACAGGACCGAGCAGTACTTC. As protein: CASRSEDRTEQYF. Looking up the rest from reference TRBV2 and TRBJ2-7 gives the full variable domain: EPEVTQTPSHQVTQMGQEVILRCVPISNHLYFYWYRQILGQKVEFLVSFYNNEISEKSEIFDDQFSVERPDGSNFTLKIRSTKLEDSAMYFCASRSEDRTEQYFGPGTRLTVT.

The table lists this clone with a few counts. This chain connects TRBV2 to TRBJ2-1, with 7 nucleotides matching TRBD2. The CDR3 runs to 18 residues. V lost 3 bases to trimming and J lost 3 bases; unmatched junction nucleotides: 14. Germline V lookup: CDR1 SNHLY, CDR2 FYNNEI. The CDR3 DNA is TGTGCCAGCAGTGATACCGGGGACTACCGGGTCTACTACAATGAGCAGTTCTTC. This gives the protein CASSDTGDYRVYYNEQFF.

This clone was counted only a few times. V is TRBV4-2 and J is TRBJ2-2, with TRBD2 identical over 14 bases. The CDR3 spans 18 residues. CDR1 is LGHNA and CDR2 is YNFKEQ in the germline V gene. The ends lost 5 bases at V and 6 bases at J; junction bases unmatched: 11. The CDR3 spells CASSVPGLAGAWAGELFF. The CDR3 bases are TGTGCCAGCAGCGTGCCGGGACTAGCGGGAGCGTGGGCCGGGGAGCTGTTTTTT.

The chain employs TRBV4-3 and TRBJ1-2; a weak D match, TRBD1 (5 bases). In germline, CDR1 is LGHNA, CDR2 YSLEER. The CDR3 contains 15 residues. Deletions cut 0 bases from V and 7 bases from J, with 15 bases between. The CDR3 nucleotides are TGCGCCAGCAGCCAAGAGAGGGGAGGCAGGGTTGGCTACACCTTC. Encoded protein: CASSQERGGRVGYTF.

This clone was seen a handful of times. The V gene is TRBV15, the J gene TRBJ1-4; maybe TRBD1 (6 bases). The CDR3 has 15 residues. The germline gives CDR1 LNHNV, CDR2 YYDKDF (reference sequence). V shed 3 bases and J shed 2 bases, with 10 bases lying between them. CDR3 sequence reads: CATSRSQGTNEKLFF. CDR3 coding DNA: TGTGCCACCAGCAGGTCACAGGGCACTAATGAAAAACTGTTTTTT.

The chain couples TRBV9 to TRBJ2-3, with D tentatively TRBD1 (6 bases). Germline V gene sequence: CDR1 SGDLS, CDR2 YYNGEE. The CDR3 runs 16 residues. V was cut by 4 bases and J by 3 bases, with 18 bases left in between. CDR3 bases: TGTGCCAGCAGCCCCCTCAGGGGCCGGCCAACAGATACGCAGTATTTT. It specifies CASSPLRGRPTDTQYF.

As DNA, the CDR3 is TGTGCCAGCAGTGAACCGGGAGGGACCTACGAGCAGTACTTC. Amino acid sequence: CASSEPGGTYEQYF. The genes are TRBV6-1 and TRBJ2-7; 8 bases are a match to TRBD2. CDR1 and CDR2 (germline): MNHNS, SASEGT. The CDR3 is 14 amino acids. With V trimmed by 2 bases and J by 2 bases, 2 bases remained unmatched.

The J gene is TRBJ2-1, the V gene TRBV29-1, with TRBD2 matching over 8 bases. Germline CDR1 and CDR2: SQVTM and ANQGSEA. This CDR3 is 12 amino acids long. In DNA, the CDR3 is TGCAGTCAGCGGGAGTGGTACAATGAGCAGTTCTTC. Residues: CSQREWYNEQFF.

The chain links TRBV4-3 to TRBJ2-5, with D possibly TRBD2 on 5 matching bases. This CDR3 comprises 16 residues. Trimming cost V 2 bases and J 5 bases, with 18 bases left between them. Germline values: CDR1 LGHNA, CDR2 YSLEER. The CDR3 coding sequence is TGCGCCAGCAGCCAATTCGCGAGGCTAGCTCGGGAGACCCAGTACTTC. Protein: CASSQFARLARETQYF.

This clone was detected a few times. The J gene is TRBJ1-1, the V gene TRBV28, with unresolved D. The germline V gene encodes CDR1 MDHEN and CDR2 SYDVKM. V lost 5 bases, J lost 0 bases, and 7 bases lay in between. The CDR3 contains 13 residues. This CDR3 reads CASSGAVNTEAFF. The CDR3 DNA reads TGTGCCAGCAGTGGTGCAGTGAACACTGAAGCTTTCTTT. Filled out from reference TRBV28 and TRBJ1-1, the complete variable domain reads DVKVTQSSRYLVKRTGEKVFLECVQDMDHENMFWYRQDPGLGLRLIYFSYDVKMKEKGDIPEGYSVSREKKERFSLILESASTNQTSMYLCASSGAVNTEAFFGQGTRLTVV.

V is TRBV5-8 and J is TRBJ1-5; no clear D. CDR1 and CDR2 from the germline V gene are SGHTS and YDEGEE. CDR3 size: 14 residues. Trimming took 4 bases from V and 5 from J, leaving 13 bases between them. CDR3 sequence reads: CASSRIGRDQPQHF. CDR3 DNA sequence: TGTGCCAGCAGCCGCATAGGGAGGGATCAGCCCCAGCATTTT.

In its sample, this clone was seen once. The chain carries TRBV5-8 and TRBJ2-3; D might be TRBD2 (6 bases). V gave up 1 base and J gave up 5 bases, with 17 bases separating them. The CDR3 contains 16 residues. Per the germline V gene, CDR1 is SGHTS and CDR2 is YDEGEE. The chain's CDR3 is CASSLFTGPGGDTQYF. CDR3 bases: TGTGCCAGCAGCTTGTTCACCGGCCCCGGGGGAGATACGCAGTATTTT.

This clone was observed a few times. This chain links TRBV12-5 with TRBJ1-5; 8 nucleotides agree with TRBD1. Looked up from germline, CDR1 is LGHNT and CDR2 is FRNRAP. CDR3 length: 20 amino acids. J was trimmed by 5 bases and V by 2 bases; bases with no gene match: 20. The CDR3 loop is CASGLSLGTGSRGSYQPQHF. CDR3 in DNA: TGTGCTAGTGGTTTGTCACTCGGGACAGGATCTAGGGGGTCGTATCAGCCCCAGCATTTT. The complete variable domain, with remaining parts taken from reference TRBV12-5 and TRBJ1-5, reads DARVTQTPRHKVTEMGQEVTMRCQPILGHNTVFWYRQTMMQGLELLAYFRNRAPLDDSGMPKDRFSAEMPDATLATLKIQPSEPRDSAVYFCASGLSLGTGSRGSYQPQHFGDGTRLSIL.

CDR3 in DNA: TGCAGCGTTCCCCTAGCGGGCCTCAATGAGCAGTTCTTC. This codes for CSVPLAGLNEQFF. The chain couples TRBV29-1 to TRBJ2-1, with TRBD2 matching 8 bases. The CDR3 length is 13 residues. J gave up 6 bases and V 5 bases, and 6 bases lay outside the gene matches. The V gene's germline CDR1 is SQVTM and CDR2 ANQGSEA.

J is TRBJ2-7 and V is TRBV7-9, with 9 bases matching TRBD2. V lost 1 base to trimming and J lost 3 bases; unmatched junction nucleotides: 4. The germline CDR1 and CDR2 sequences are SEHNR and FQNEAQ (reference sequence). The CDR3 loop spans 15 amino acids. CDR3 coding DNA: TGTGCCAGCAGCTTAGATGTAGCGGGAGACTACGAGCAGTACTTC. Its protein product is CASSLDVAGDYEQYF.

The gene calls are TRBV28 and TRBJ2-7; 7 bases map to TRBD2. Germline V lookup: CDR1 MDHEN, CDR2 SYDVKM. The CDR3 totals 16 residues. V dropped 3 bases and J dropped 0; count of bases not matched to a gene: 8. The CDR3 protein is CASSLRASGHSYEQYF. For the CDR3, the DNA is TGTGCCAGCAGTTTGAGGGCTAGCGGACACTCCTACGAGCAGTACTTC. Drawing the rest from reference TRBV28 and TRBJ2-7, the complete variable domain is DVKVTQSSRYLVKRTGEKVFLECVQDMDHENMFWYRQDPGLGLRLIYFSYDVKMKEKGDIPEGYSVSREKKERFSLILESASTNQTSMYLCASSLRASGHSYEQYFGPGTRLTVT.

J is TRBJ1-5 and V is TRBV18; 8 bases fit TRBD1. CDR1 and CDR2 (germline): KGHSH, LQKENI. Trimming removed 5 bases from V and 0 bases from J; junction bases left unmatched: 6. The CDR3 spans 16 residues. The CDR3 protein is CASSEDRAFSNQPQHF. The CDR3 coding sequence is TGTGCCAGCTCAGAGGACAGGGCCTTTAGCAATCAGCCCCAGCATTTT.

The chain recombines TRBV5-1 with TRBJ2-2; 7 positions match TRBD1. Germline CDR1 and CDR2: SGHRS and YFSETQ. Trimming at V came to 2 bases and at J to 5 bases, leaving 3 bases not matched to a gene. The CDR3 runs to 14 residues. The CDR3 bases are TGCGCCAGCAGCTTAGGGACAGAAACCGGGGAGCTGTTTTTT. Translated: CASSLGTETGELFF.

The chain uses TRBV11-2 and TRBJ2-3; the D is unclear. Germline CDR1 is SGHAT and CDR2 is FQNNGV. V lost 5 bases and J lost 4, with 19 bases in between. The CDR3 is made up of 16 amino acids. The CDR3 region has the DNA TGTGCCAGCAGCACACGGATTATCGGGTGCGCAGATACGCAGTATTTT. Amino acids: CASSTRIIGCADTQYF. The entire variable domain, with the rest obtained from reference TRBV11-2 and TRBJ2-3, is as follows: EAGVAQSPRYKIIEKRQSVAFWCNPISGHATLYWYQQILGQGPKLLIQFQNNGVVDDSQLPKDRFSAERLKGVDSTLKIQPAKLEDSAVYLCASSTRIIGCADTQYFGPGTRLTVL.

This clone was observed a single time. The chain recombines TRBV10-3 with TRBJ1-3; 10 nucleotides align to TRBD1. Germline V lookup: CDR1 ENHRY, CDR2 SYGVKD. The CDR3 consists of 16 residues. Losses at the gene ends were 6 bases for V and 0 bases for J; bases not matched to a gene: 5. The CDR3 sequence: CAISPGQGSSGNTIYF. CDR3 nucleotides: TGTGCCATCAGCCCGGGACAGGGGAGCTCTGGAAACACCATATATTTT.